Included here is one T cell receptor beta chain sequence, with context. Antigen: not known. TCRdb passed the RT-PCR reads through MiXCR, listing each CDR3 protein once. The sample shows about 700,000 distinct CDR3 sequences, 15% to 19% of them seen only once. Per the germline V gene, CDR1 is SGDLS and CDR2 is YYNGEE. The CDR3 runs 18 residues. V trimming: 0 bases; J trimming: 5 bases; junction bases outside the gene matches: 11. This sample is drawn from a study of response to subunit inactivated influenza vaccine. Overall study findings and caveats: There was a suggestion from the authors that each seasonal influenza vaccination recruits few new T cells.

The starting material was PBMCs from blood, obtained about 11 days after vaccination. The chain couples TRBV9 to TRBJ2-1, with TRBD2 identical over 10 bases. The receptor comes from a man aged 45-65 years who received an inactivated influenza vaccine. Here the CDR3 reads CASSVGLAGATPNNEQFF. CDR3 in DNA: TGTGCCAGCAGCGTAGGGCTAGCGGGAGCCACTCCTAACAATGAGCAGTTCTTC.